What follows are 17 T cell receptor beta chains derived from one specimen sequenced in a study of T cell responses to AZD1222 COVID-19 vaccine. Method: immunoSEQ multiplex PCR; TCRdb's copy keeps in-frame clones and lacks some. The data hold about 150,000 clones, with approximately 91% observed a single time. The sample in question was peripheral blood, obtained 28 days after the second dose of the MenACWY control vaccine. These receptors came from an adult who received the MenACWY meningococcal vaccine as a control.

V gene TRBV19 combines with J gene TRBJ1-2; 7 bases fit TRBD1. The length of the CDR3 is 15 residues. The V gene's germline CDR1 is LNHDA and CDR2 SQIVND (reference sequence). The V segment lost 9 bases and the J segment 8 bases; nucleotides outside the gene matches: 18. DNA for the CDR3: TGTGCCAGCAGCAGTAACAGGGGACTTTACCTGGGCTACACCTTC. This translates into CASSSNRGLYLGYTF.

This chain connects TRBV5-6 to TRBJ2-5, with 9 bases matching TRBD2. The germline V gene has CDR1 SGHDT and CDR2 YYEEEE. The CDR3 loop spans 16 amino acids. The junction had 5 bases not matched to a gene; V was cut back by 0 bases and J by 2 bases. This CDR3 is CASSLVLAGEQETQYF. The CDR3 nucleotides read TGTGCCAGCAGCTTGGTGTTAGCGGGAGAACAAGAGACCCAGTACTTC. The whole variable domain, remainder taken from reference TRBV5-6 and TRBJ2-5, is DAGVTQSPTHLIKTRGQQVTLRCSPKSGHDTVSWYQQALGQGPQFIFQYYEEEERQRGNFPDRFSGHQFPNYSSELNVNALLLGDSALYLCASSLVLAGEQETQYFGPGTRLLVL.

For the CDR3, the DNA is TGTGCCAGCAGCGGGGTTGGTGAAAAACTGTTTTTT. Encoded protein: CASSGVGEKLFF. This chain connects TRBV11-3 to TRBJ1-4, with D uncertain. This CDR3 has 12 amino acids. Germline V gene sequence: CDR1 SGHNT, CDR2 YENEEA. Trimming took off 5 bases at V and 7 bases at J, with 8 bases between the two ends.

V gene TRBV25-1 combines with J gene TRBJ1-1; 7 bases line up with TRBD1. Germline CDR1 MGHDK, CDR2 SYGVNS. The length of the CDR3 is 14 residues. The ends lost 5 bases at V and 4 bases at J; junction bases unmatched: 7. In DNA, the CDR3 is TGTGCCAGCAGTCCTTACCGGGACAGCACTGAAGCTTTCTTT. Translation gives CASSPYRDSTEAFF.

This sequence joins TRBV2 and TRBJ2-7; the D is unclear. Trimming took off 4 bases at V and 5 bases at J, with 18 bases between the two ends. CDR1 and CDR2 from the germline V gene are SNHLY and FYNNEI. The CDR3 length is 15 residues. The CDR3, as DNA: TGTGCCAGCAGTGCTCGGGCCCTCCATCAAGACGAGCAGTACTTC. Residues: CASSARALHQDEQYF.

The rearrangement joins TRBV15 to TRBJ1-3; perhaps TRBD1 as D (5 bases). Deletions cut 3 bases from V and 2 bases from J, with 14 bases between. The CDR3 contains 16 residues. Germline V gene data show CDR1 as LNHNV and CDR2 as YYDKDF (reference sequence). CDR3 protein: CATSRGSGTAGNTIYF. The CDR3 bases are TGTGCCACCAGCAGGGGCTCGGGGACTGCTGGAAACACCATATATTTT.

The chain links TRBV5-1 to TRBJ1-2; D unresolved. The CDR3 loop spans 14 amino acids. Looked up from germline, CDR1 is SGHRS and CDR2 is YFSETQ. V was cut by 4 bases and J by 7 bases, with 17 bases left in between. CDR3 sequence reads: CASSTEGAEGGYTF. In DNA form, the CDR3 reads TGCGCCAGCAGCACGGAGGGCGCCGAGGGTGGCTACACCTTC. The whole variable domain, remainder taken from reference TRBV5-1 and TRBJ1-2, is KAGVTQTPRYLIKTRGQQVTLSCSPISGHRSVSWYQQTPGQGLQFLFEYFSETQRNKGNFPGRFSGRQFSNSRSEMNVSTLELGDSALYLCASSTEGAEGGYTFGSGTRLTVV.

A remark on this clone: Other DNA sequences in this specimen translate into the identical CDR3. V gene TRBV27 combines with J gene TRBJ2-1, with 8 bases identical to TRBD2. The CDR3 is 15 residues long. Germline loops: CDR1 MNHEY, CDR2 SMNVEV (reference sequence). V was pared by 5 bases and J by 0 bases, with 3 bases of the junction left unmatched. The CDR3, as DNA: TGTGCCAGCAGTCCCGGGACTAGCTCCTACAATGAGCAGTTCTTC. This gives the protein CASSPGTSSYNEQFF.

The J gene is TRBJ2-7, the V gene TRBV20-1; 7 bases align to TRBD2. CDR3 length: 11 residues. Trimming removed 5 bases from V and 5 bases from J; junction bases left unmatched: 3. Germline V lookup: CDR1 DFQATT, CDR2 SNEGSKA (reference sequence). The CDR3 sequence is CSASGGDEQYF. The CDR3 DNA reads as TGCAGTGCTTCGGGAGGAGACGAGCAGTACTTC.

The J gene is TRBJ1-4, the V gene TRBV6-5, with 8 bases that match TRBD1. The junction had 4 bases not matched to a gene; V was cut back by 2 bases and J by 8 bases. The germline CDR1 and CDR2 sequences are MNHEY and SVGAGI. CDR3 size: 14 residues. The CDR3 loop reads CASSYNRGLEKLFF. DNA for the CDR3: TGTGCCAGCAGTTACAACAGGGGGTTGGAAAAACTGTTTTTT.

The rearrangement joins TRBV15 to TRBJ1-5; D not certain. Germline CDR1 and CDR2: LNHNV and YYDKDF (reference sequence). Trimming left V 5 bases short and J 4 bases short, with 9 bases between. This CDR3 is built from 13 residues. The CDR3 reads CATSPRKNQPQHF. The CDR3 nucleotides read TGTGCCACCAGCCCACGAAAAAATCAGCCCCAGCATTTT. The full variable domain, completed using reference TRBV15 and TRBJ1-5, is DAMVIQNPRYQVTQFGKPVTLSCSQTLNHNVMYWYQQKSSQAPKLLFHYYDKDFNNEADTPDNFQSRRPNTSFCFLDIRSPGLGDTAMYLCATSPRKNQPQHFGDGTRLSIL.

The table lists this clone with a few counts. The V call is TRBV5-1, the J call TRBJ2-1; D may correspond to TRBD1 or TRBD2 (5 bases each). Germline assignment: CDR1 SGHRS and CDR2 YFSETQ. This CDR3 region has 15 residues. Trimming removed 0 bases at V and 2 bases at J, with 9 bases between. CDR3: CASSLDEGTYNEQFF. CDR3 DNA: TGCGCCAGCAGCTTGGACGAGGGGACCTACAATGAGCAGTTCTTC.

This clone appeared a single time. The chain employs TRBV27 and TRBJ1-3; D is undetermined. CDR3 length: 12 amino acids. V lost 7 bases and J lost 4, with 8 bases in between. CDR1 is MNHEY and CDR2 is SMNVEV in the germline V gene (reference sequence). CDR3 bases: TGTGCCAGCATTTCCCCAGGAAACACCATATATTTT. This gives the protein CASISPGNTIYF.

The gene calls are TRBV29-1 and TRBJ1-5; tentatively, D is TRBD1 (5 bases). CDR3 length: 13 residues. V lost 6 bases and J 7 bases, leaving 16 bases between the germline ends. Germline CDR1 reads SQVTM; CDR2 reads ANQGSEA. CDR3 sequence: CSVAWGWGQPQHF. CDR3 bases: TGCAGCGTGGCTTGGGGGTGGGGGCAGCCCCAGCATTTT. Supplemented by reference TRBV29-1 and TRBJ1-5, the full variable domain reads SAVISQKPSRDICQRGTSLTIQCQVDSQVTMMFWYRQQPGQSLTLIATANQGSEATYESGFVIDKFPISRPNLTFSTLTVSNMSPEDSSIYLCSVAWGWGQPQHFGDGTRLSIL.

This chain's CDR3 is CASSWGQGRAFF. The CDR3 DNA reads as TGTGCCAGCAGCTGGGGACAGGGAAGAGCTTTCTTT. The rearrangement uses TRBV7-2 and TRBJ1-1, with 9 bases matching TRBD1. The CDR3 has 12 residues. In germline, CDR1 is SGHTA, CDR2 FQGNSA. Losses at the gene ends were 4 bases for V and 10 bases for J; bases not matched to a gene: 4.

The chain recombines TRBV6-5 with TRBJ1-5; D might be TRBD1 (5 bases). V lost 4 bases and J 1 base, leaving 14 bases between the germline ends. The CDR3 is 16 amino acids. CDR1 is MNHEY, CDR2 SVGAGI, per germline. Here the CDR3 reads CASSWGAPGSNQPQHF. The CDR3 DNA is TGTGCCAGCAGTTGGGGCGCACCAGGGAGCAATCAGCCCCAGCATTTT.

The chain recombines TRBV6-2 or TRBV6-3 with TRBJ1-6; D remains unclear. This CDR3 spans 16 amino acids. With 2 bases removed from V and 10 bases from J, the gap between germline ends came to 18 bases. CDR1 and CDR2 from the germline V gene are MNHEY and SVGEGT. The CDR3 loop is CASSYRSGNLRSPLHF. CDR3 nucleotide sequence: TGTGCCAGCAGTTACCGGTCGGGGAATCTGCGGTCACCCCTCCACTTT.